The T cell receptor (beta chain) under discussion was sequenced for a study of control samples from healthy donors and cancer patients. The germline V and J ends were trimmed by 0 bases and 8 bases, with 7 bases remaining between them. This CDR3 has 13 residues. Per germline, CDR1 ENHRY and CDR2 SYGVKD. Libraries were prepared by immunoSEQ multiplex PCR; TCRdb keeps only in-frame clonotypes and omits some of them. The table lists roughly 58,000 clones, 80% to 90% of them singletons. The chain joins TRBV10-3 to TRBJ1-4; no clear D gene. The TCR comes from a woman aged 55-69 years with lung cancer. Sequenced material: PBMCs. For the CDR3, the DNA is TGTGCCATCAGTGAGTCGATGGGGGAAAAACTGTTTTTT. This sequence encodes CAISESMGEKLFF.